The next 14 T cell receptor beta chains were all read from a single sample in a study of PD-1 blockade in classical Hodgkin lymphoma. The sample's time point: newly diagnosed, previously untreated cHL patient sample. Using magnetic negative selection, the CD4+ T cells were separated out of thawed PBMCs. Repertoires were generated with immunoSEQ multiplex PCR, while TCRdb's copy carries only in-frame clones and drops some. The sample lists about 32,000 clones, about nine tenths occurring once. The specimen sequenced was CD4+ T cells from blood. These receptor sequences come from a human donor with classical Hodgkin lymphoma.

CDR3 amino acids: CAWRGDNQPQHF. CDR3 in DNA: TGTGCCTGGCGAGGGGATAATCAGCCCCAGCATTTT. The V gene is TRBV11-3, the J gene TRBJ1-5; D perhaps matches TRBD1 (5 bases). Between the trimmed V and J ends, which lost 11 bases and 4 bases, there was a span of 12 bases. The germline CDR1 and CDR2 sequences are SGHNT and YENEEA. The CDR3 has 12 residues.

The chain employs TRBV7-9 and TRBJ2-1; D might be TRBD2 (5 bases). CDR3 length equals 14 residues. Per the germline V gene, CDR1 is SEHNR and CDR2 is FQNEAQ (reference sequence). The V and J ends lost 3 bases and 7 bases respectively, with 13 bases between them. The CDR3 bases are TGTGCCAGCAGCTTGTCCGGGATTCAGAATGAGCAGTTCTTC. Translating gives CASSLSGIQNEQFF.

This chain joins TRBV5-1 and TRBJ2-1, with D hard to call. V shed 2 bases and J shed 2 bases, with 5 bases lying between them. The germline CDR1 and CDR2 sequences are SGHRS and YFSETQ. There are 13 residues in the CDR3. As DNA, the CDR3 is TGCGCCAGCAGCTTAACCACCTACAATGAGCAGTTCTTC. Protein product: CASSLTTYNEQFF. Full variable domain (outside the CDR3, taken from reference TRBV5-1 and TRBJ2-1): KAGVTQTPRYLIKTRGQQVTLSCSPISGHRSVSWYQQTPGQGLQFLFEYFSETQRNKGNFPGRFSGRQFSNSRSEMNVSTLELGDSALYLCASSLTTYNEQFFGPGTRLTVL.

This chain links TRBV15 with TRBJ2-7, with no clear D. The germline V and J ends were trimmed by 0 bases and 2 bases, with 5 bases remaining between them. This CDR3 is built from 13 residues. CDR1 is LNHNV, CDR2 YYDKDF, per germline (reference sequence). The CDR3 region has the DNA TGTGCCACCAGCAGAGAGTTAACCTACGAGCAGTACTTC. This encodes CATSRELTYEQYF.

The V and J genes are TRBV18 and TRBJ2-2, with TRBD2 identical over 9 bases. Germline V gene sequence: CDR1 KGHSH, CDR2 LQKENI. Germline trimming cut 3 bases from V and 6 bases from J; bases unmatched to any gene: 11. This CDR3 comprises 17 residues. CDR3 sequence: CASSPRLNSGSAGELFF. Written as DNA, the CDR3 is TGTGCCAGCTCACCTAGACTGAATAGCGGGAGCGCCGGGGAGCTGTTTTTT. Based on the CDR3 plus reference TRBV18 and TRBJ2-2, the full variable domain is NAGVMQNPRHLVRRRGQEARLRCSPMKGHSHVYWYRQLPEEGLKFMVYLQKENIIDESGMPKERFSAEFPKEGPSILRIQQVVRGDSAAYFCASSPRLNSGSAGELFFGEGSRLTVL.

The chain combines TRBV4-2 with TRBJ1-4, with D unclear. The CDR3 contains 16 residues. The germline V gene encodes CDR1 LGHNA and CDR2 YNFKEQ. The ends were cut back, 3 bases at V and 4 bases at J, with 15 bases in the middle. Here the CDR3 DNA reads TGTGCCAGCAGCCAGGGAATGGGGTTAAGTAATGAAAAACTGTTTTTT. It translates to CASSQGMGLSNEKLFF.

V is TRBV9 and J is TRBJ2-2, with TRBD1 as a possible D gene (5 bases). The V gene lost 5 bases and the J gene lost 3 bases, with 17 bases spanning the gap. CDR1 is SGDLS and CDR2 is YYNGEE in the germline V gene. The CDR3 length is 16 residues. The chain's CDR3 is CASSSGSRVDTGELFF. CDR3 nucleotides: TGTGCCAGCAGTAGTGGATCCAGGGTAGACACCGGGGAGCTGTTTTTT.

The rearrangement joins TRBV11-3 to TRBJ2-1; D perhaps matches TRBD2 (6 bases). Germline-derived CDR1 and CDR2 are SGHNT and YENEEA. The ends were cut back, 1 base at V and 5 bases at J, with 18 bases in the middle. CDR3 length: 17 amino acids. CDR3 sequence (DNA): TGTGCCAGCAGCTTAGGACGTGGGACTCCGTCCAACAATGAGCAGTTCTTC. This sequence encodes CASSLGRGTPSNNEQFF.

The chain employs TRBV18 and TRBJ1-1, with 7 bases matching TRBD1. CDR1 KGHSH and CDR2 LQKENI come from the germline V gene. J gave up 3 bases and V 3 bases, and 10 bases lay outside the gene matches. There are 16 residues in the CDR3. CDR3 DNA sequence: TGTGCCAGCTCACCTAGGACAGGACTGGGGGACACTGAAGCTTTCTTT. Amino acids: CASSPRTGLGDTEAFF.

The chain uses TRBV18 and TRBJ2-3, with 8 bases fitting TRBD1. The ends lost 1 base at V and 5 bases at J; junction bases unmatched: 11. Germline V gene sequence: CDR1 KGHSH, CDR2 LQKENI. CDR3 length equals 17 residues. The CDR3 is CASSPRTSGGFVDTQYF. In DNA form, the CDR3 reads TGTGCCAGCTCACCACGTACTTCAGGGGGCTTTGTAGATACGCAGTATTTT.

The V call is TRBV25-1, the J call TRBJ2-7, with D perhaps matching TRBD1 or TRBD2 (5 bases each). V lost 2 bases to trimming and J lost 3 bases, with 14 bases between them. Germline CDR1 reads MGHDK; CDR2 reads SYGVNS. The CDR3 length is 15 residues. CDR3 in DNA: TGTGCCAGCAGTGAACCGGGACCGAGGGACTACGAGCAGTACTTC. Residues: CASSEPGPRDYEQYF.

This clone was found once. The rearrangement links TRBV2 to TRBJ1-1, with D perhaps TRBD1 (5 bases). This CDR3 comprises 15 residues. Germline V gene sequence: CDR1 SNHLY, CDR2 FYNNEI. V was cut by 7 bases and J by 4 bases, with 19 bases left in between. The CDR3 loop reads CASKQDIPRVTEAFF. The CDR3 DNA sequence: TGTGCCAGCAAGCAGGACATCCCCCGGGTCACTGAAGCTTTCTTT.

V is TRBV12-1 and J is TRBJ2-1; TRBD2, as called in the table, went unchecked against the DNA. TRBV12-1 is flagged as a pseudogene. The CDR3 loop spans 14 amino acids. The CDR3 here is CASSLRTRRYEQFF. CDR3 DNA sequence: TGTGCCAGCAGCCTCCGGACTAGACGGTATGAGCAGTTCTTC.

The rearrangement joins TRBV5-1 to TRBJ1-1; 8 bases align to TRBD1. This CDR3 comprises 15 residues. The junction had 5 bases not matched to a gene; V was cut back by 0 bases and J by 4 bases. Germline V gives CDR1 SGHRS, CDR2 YFSETQ. CDR3 coding DNA: TGCGCCAGCAGCTTGGCGATACAGGGGGTCACTGAAGCTTTCTTT. Protein: CASSLAIQGVTEAFF.